This record concerns one TCR beta chain sequence. Its matching antigen is unknown. For TCRbeta, the library was prepared with unique molecular identifiers. MiXCR, run by TCRdb on the PCR reads, gives a single entry per CDR3 protein. The sample lists fewer than 550,000 distinct CDR3 sequences, 11% occurring once. The entry originates in a study of T-cell reconstitution after alpha-beta-depleted transplantation in children. Notes on the study in general: Elevated TCRbeta diversity at day 60 was traced, in some patients, to surviving recipient T cells and thymic progenitors.

This CDR3 is 14 amino acids long. Germline lookup yields CDR1 MDHEN and CDR2 SYDVKM. The V and J ends lost 8 bases and 2 bases, in that order; junction bases with no gene match: 4. V gene TRBV28 combines with J gene TRBJ2-1; 9 nucleotides agree with TRBD1. Here the sequenced sample was PBMCs, mostly from graft donor cells, taken 180 days after TCRalphabeta/CD19-depleted stem cell transplant. The sequence derives from a female patient aged 2-9 years who had a stem cell transplant for aplastic anemia, so the T cells may come from the graft donor. The DNA for the CDR3 is TGTGCCAGCCGGAGACAGGGGGCCTACAATGAGCAGTTCTTC. Translated, it gives CASRRQGAYNEQFF.